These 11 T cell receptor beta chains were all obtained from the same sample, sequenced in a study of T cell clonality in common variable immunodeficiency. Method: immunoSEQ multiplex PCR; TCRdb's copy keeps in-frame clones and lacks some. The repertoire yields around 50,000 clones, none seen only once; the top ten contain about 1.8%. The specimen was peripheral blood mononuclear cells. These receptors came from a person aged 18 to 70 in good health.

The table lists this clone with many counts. The part of the CDR3 DNA that was read is TGTGCCAGCAGCTCGACCGGGACAGGGGGCACTGAA. Residues: CASSSTGTGGTE. The entire CDR3 reads CASSSTGTGGTEAFF. The genes are TRBV7-3 and TRBJ1-1; 11 nucleotides align to TRBD1. Read sequence stops 3 residues before the CDR3 end, and the germline J gene provides the missing end. Trimming cost V 4 bases and J 4 bases; bases outside gene matches: 5. Germline CDR1 and CDR2: SGHTA and FQGTGA. The CDR3 is made up of 15 amino acids.

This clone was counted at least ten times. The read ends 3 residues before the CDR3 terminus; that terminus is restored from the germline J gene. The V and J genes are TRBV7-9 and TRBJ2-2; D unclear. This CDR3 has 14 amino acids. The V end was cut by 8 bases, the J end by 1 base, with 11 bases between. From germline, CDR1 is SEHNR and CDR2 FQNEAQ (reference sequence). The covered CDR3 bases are TGTGCCAGCGTTGGCAGGAAGAACACCGGGGAG. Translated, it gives CASVGRKNTGE. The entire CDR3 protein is CASVGRKNTGELFF.

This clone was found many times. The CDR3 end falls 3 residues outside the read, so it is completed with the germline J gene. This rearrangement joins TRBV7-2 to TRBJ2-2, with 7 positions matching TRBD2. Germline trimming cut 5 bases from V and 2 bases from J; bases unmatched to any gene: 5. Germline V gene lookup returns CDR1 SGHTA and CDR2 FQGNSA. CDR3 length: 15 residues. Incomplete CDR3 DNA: TGTGCCAGCAGCAACCGAGCGGGAAACACCGGGGAG. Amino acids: CASSNRAGNTGE. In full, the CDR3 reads CASSNRAGNTGELFF.

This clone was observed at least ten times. CDR3 amino acids: CSAASGSEYNEQFF. The CDR3 DNA, read in part, is TGCAGTGCTGCTAGCGGGAGCGAGTACAATGAG. V and J are TRBV20-1 and TRBJ2-1; 10 positions agree with TRBD2. The CDR3 extends 3 residues past the end of the read, so its final part is completed from the germline J gene. The CDR3 length is 14 residues. The V segment lost 5 bases and the J segment 4 bases; nucleotides outside the gene matches: 5. Germline V CDR1 and CDR2: DFQATT, SNEGSKA (reference sequence).

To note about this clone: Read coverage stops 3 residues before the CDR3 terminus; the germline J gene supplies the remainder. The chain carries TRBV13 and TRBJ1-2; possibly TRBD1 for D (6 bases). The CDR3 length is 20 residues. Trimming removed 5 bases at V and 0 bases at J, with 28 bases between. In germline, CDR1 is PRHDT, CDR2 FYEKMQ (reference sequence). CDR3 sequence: CASSTLGYRAHDPANYGYTF. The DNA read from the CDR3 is TGTGCCAGCAGCACCTTAGGGTACAGGGCGCACGATCCAGCTAACTATGGC.

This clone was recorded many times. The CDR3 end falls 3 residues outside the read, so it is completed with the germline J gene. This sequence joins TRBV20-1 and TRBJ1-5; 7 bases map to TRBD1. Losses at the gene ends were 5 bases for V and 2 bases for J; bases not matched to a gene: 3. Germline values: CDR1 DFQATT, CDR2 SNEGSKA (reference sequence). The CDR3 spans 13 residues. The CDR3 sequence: CSASGQGNQPQHF. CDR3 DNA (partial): TGCAGTGCTTCCGGACAGGGCAATCAGCCC.

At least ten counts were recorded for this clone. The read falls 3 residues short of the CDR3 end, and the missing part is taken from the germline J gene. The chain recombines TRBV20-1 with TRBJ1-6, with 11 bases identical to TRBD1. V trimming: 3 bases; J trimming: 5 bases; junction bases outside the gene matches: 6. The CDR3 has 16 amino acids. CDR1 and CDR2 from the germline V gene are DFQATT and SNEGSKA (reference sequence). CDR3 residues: CSARGTGGRNNSPLHF. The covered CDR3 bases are TGCAGTGCTAGGGGGACAGGGGGAAGAAATAATTCACCC.

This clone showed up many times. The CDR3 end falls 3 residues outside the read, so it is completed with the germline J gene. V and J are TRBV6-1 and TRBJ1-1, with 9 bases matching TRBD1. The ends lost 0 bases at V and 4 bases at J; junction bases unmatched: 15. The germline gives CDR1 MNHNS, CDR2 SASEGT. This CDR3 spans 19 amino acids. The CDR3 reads CASSEAEGTGRVLGTEAFF. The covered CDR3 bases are TGTGCCAGCAGTGAAGCGGAGGGGACAGGGCGGGTGTTGGGCACTGAA.

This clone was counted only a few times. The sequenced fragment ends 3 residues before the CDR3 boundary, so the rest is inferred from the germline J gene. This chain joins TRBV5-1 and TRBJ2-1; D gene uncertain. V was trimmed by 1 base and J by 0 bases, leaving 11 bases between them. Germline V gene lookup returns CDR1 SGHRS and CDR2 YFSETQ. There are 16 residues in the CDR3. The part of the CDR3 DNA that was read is TGCGCCAGCAGCTTGCTGCGGCAGAGCTCCTACAATGAG. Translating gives CASSLLRQSSYNE. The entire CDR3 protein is CASSLLRQSSYNEQFF.

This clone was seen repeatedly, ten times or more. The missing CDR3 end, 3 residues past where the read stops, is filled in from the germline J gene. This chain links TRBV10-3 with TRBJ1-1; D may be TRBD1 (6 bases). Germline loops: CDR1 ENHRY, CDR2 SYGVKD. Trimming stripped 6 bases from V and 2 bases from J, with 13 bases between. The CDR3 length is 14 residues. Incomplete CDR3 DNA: TGTGCCATCAGCGCTACAGGGTCAAACACTGAA. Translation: CAISATGSNTE. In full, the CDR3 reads CAISATGSNTEAFF.

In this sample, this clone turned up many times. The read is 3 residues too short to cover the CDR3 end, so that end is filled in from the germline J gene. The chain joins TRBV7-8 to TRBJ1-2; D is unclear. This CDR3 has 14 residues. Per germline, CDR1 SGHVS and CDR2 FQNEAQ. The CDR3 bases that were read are TGTGCCAGCAGCCAGGTGACGGAGCCACTGGGC. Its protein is CASSQVTEPLG. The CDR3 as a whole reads CASSQVTEPLGYTF.